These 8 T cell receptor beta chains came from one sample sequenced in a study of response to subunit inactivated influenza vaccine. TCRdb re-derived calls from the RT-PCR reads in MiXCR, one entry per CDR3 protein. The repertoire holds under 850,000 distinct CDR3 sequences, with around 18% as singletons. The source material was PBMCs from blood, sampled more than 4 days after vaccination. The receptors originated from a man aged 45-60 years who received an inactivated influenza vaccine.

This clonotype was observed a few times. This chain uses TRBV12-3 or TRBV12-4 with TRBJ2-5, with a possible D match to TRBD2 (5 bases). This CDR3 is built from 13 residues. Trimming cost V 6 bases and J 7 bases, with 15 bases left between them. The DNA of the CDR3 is TGTGCCAGCAGCCGCACGGGATCAGGGACCCAGTACTTC. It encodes CASSRTGSGTQYF.

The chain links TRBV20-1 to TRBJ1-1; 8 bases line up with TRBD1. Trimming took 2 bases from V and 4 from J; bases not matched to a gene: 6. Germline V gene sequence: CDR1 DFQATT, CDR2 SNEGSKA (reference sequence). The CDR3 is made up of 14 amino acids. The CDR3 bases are TGCAGTGCTAGACAGGGGGCGGGAAGCACTGAAGCTTTCTTT. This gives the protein CSARQGAGSTEAFF.

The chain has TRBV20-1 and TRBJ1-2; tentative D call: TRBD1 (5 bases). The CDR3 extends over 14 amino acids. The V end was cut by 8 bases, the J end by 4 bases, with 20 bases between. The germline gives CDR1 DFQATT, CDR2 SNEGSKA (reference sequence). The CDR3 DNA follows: TGCAGTTACCGCCCGAGGGGCAACATCTATGGCTACACCTTC. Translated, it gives CSYRPRGNIYGYTF.

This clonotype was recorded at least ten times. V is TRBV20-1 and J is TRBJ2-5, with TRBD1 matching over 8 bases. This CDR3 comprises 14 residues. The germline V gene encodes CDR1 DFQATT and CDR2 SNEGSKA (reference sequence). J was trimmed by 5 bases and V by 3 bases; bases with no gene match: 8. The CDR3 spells CSASQNTGGETQYF. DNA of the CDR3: TGCAGTGCTAGCCAGAATACAGGGGGGGAGACCCAGTACTTC.

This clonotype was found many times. The CDR3 sequence is CSASSGTYYEQYF. The CDR3 DNA sequence: TGCAGTGCTAGTTCCGGGACATACTACGAGCAGTACTTC. The chain has TRBV20-1 and TRBJ2-7, with a possible D match to TRBD1 (6 bases). This CDR3 has 13 amino acids. The V end lost 3 bases, the J end lost 3 bases, and 12 bases lay between the germline ends. Germline CDR1 is DFQATT and CDR2 is SNEGSKA (reference sequence).

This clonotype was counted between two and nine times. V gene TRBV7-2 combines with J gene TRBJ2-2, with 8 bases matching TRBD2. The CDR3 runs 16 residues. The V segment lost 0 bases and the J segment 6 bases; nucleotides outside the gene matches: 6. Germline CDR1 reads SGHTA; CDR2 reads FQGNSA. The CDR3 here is CASSLALGRAAGELFF. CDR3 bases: TGTGCCAGCAGCTTAGCTCTCGGGAGGGCCGCCGGGGAGCTGTTTTTT.

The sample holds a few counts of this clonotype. The CDR3 sequence is CASSYSKGNGGTQYF. The DNA of the CDR3 is TGTGCCAGCAGTTACTCTAAGGGAAACGGGGGGACCCAGTACTTC. The genes are TRBV6-5 and TRBJ2-5; D might be TRBD2 (6 bases). The germline gives CDR1 MNHEY, CDR2 SVGAGI. Trimming took off 0 bases at V and 7 bases at J, with 15 bases between the two ends. The CDR3 runs to 15 residues.

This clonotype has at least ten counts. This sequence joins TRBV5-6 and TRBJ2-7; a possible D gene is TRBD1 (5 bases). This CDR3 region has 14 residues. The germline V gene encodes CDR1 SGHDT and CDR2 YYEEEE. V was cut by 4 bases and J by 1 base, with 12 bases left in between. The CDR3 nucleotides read TGTGCCAGCAGCATTCCAGGGATTTCCTACGAGCAGTACTTC. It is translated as CASSIPGISYEQYF.